This T cell receptor (beta chain) was recovered during a study of cytomegalovirus exposure and HLA in healthy donors. 60 Vbeta and 13 Jbeta primers were used in PCR. The protocol was immunoSEQ multiplex PCR, while the TCRdb copy is restricted to in-frame clones and leaves out a portion. The sample contains approximately 140,000 clones, 77% of which appear only once. V lost 1 base to trimming and J lost 1 base, with 13 bases between them. The germline V gene encodes CDR1 LGHNA and CDR2 YNFKEQ. The CDR3 runs to 16 residues. This receptor was taken from a female donor in good health and CMV-seronegative. This chain connects TRBV4-2 to TRBJ2-5; the D gene is possibly TRBD2 (7 bases). The sequenced sample consisted of PBMCs. CDR3 protein: CASSQAAGAAQETQYF. DNA for the CDR3: TGTGCCAGCAGCCAAGCGGCGGGGGCCGCCCAAGAGACCCAGTACTTC.